This T cell receptor (beta chain) was sequenced in a study of vaccination effects on CD4 cells after COVID-19. General observations from the study: In vaccinees who were healthy, merely 1 out of 255 vaccine-induced clones cross-reacted with common cold coronaviruses. Convalescent patients in the study were few, and early post-infection timepoints were absent.

TCRdb's table, derived via immunoSEQ multiplex PCR, lists solely in-frame clones and lacks some. The sample carries around 63,000 clones, around 75% recorded once. J was trimmed by 0 bases and V by 3 bases; bases with no gene match: 12. Germline V gives CDR1 LNHDA, CDR2 SQIVND (reference sequence). The CDR3 covers 19 residues. ViraFEST expansion of antigen-specific CD4+ T cells with viral peptide pools preceded sequencing. Following culture for about ten days, CD4+ T cells were isolated. None of these healthy vaccinees had been infected with SARS-CoV-2 before vaccination. Wells containing 1.5 million to 2.5 million PBMC each were cultured with 10 IU/ml IL-2 and about 10 ug/ml peptides. As to this clone: As yet, its antigen is unknown.

The receptor's source is a human donor who received a COVID-19 vaccine. This material consisted of CD4+ T cells from PBMCs cultured with HCoV-OC43 spike peptides, taken before COVID-19 vaccination. Subset denoted: HCoV-OC43 spike overlapping peptide pool stimulation. V usage is TRBV19 and J usage is TRBJ2-4; 9 bases line up with TRBD1. CDR3 in amino acids: CASSIKTGGLNLAKNIQYF. The DNA for the CDR3 is TGTGCCAGTAGTATCAAGACAGGGGGGTTAAATTTAGCCAAAAACATTCAGTACTTC.